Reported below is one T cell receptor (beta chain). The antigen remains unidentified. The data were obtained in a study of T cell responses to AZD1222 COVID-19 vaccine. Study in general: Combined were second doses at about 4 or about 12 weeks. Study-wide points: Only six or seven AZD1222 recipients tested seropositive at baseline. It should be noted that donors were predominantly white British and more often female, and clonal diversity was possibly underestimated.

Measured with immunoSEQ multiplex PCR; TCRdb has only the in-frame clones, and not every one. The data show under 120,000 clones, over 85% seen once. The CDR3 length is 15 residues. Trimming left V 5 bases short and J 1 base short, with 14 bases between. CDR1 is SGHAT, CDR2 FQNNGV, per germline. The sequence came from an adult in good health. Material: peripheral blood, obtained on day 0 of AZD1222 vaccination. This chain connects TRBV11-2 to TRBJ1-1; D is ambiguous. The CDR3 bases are TGTGCCAGCAGCAACCGACCGAGGGAGAACACTGAAGCTTTCTTT. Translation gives CASSNRPRENTEAFF.